The clone carrying this T cell receptor beta chain was recorded many times. The data derive from a study of Graves' ophthalmopathy and Graves' hyperthyroidism. Trimming took off 8 bases at V and 5 bases at J, with 15 bases between the two ends. CDR3 size: 14 residues. In germline, CDR1 is SNHLY, CDR2 FYNNEI. RNA transcripts yielded amplified TCR beta CDR3 regions. In the first round, RT-PCR was carried out with HTBI primers, and a multiplex PCR formed the second round. Via MiXCR, TCRdb re-called the multiplex PCR reads, giving one row per CDR3 protein. The sample gives about 550,000 distinct CDR3 sequences, roughly 40% of which show up once; approximately 4.1% is in the top ten.

Material: peripheral blood or thyroid tissue (not recorded which). The rearrangement uses TRBV2 and TRBJ1-4, with D possibly matching TRBD1 (6 bases). This clonotype originated in an adult man with Graves' hyperthyroidism. CDR3 bases: TGTGCCAGCGGTCCCTCTCAGGGGAATGAAAAACTGTTTTTT. Residues: CASGPSQGNEKLFF.